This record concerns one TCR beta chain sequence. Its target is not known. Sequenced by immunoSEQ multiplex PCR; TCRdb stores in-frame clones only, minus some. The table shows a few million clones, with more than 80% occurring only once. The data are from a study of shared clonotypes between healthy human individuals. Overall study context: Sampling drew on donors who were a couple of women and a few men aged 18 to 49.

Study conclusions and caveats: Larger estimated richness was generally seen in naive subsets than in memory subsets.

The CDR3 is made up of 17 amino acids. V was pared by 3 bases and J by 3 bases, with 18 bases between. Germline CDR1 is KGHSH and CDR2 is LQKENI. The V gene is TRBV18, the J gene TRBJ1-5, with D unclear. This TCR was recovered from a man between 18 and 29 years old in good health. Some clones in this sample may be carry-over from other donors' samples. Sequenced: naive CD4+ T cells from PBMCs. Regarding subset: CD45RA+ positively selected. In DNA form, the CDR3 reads TGTGCCAGCTCACCGACCCAAGGGAACGTTGCCAATCAGCCCCAGCATTTT. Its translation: CASSPTQGNVANQPQHF.